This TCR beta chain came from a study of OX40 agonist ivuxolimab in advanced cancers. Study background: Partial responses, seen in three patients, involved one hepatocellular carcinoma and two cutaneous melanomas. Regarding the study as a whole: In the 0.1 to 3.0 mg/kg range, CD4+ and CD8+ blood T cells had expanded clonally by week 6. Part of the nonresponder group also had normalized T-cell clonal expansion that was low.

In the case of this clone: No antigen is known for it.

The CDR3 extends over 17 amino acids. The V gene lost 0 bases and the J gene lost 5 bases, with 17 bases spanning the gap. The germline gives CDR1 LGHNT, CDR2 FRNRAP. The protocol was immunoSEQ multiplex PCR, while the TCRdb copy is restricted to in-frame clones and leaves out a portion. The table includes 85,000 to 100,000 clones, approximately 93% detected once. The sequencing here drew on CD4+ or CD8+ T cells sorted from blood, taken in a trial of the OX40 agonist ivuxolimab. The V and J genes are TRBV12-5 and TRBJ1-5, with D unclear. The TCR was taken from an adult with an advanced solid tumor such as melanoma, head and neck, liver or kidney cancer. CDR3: CASGLVPFSDGDQPQHF. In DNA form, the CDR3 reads TGTGCTAGTGGTTTGGTACCTTTTTCGGACGGAGATCAGCCCCAGCATTTT.